Below are 13 T cell receptor beta chains sequenced from a single sample in a study of Ad26.COV2.S vaccination and SARS-CoV-2 variants. TCRdb's table, derived via immunoSEQ multiplex PCR, lists solely in-frame clones and lacks some. Seen here are under 95,000 clones, less than 85% observed once, and the top ten hold 16%. This specimen consisted of peripheral blood, obtained after recovery from COVID-19. The receptors here all came from a human donor who had recovered from COVID-19.

The chain carries TRBV11-2 and TRBJ2-4; tentatively, D is TRBD2 (5 bases). The V gene's germline CDR1 is SGHAT and CDR2 FQNNGV. Trimming pared 0 bases from V and 3 bases from J, leaving 12 bases between. This CDR3 comprises 16 residues. The CDR3 nucleotides read TGTGCCAGCAGCTTAGACATACTAGTAAGCAAAAACATTCAGTACTTC. This translates into CASSLDILVSKNIQYF.

The gene calls are TRBV5-1 and TRBJ2-7, with D uncertain. Trimming left V 0 bases short and J 5 bases short, with 9 bases between. This CDR3 has 13 amino acids. Germline CDR1 reads SGHRS; CDR2 reads YFSETQ. The CDR3 protein is CASSLGGIHEQYF. CDR3 sequence (DNA): TGCGCCAGCAGCTTGGGAGGTATCCACGAGCAGTACTTC.

The chain combines TRBV6-2 or TRBV6-3 with TRBJ1-6; D is unresolved. The V and J ends lost 2 bases and 9 bases respectively, with 5 bases between them. CDR1 and CDR2 (germline): MNHEY, SVGEGT. This CDR3 contains 12 residues. CDR3 residues: CASSYHSSPLHF. For the CDR3, the DNA is TGTGCCAGCAGTTACCACAGTTCACCCCTCCACTTT.

The V and J genes are TRBV6-5 and TRBJ2-1; D not resolved. The ends were cut back, 10 bases at V and 10 bases at J, with 17 bases in the middle. Germline CDR1 is MNHEY and CDR2 is SVGAGI. The CDR3 runs 12 residues. CDR3 in amino acids: CATSPLGFEQFF. Here the CDR3 DNA reads TGTGCCACAAGCCCGTTGGGCTTCGAGCAGTTCTTC.

The chain has TRBV5-1 and TRBJ2-7; 9 nucleotides agree with TRBD2. The germline gives CDR1 SGHRS, CDR2 YFSETQ. The CDR3 runs to 18 residues. J lost 5 bases, V lost 0 bases, and 15 bases had no gene match. The DNA of the CDR3 is TGCGCCAGCAGCTTGGAATCTAAGGGTAGCGGGAGTCACGACGAGCAGTACTTC. Translation gives CASSLESKGSGSHDEQYF.

The chain employs TRBV11-2 and TRBJ2-5; 7 bases map to TRBD1. The CDR3 contains 14 residues. The V gene end was trimmed by 5 bases and the J gene end by 1 base; junction bases not matched to a gene: 4. Germline V gene sequence: CDR1 SGHAT, CDR2 FQNNGV. The CDR3 region is CASSRPGGQETQYF. The CDR3 coding sequence is TGTGCCAGCAGCAGACCAGGGGGCCAAGAGACCCAGTACTTC.

The rearrangement links TRBV6-6 to TRBJ2-4, with D hard to call. This CDR3 is 11 amino acids long. Germline V gene data show CDR1 as MNHNY and CDR2 as SVGAGI (reference sequence). Trimming removed 4 bases from V and 4 bases from J, with 2 bases in between. CDR3 nucleotides: TGTGCCAGCAGTTCGAAAAACATTCAGTACTTC. Protein sequence: CASSSKNIQYF.

CDR3 protein: CATSRVGLVDANTIYF. The CDR3 DNA reads TGTGCCACCAGCAGAGTAGGATTGGTTGACGCAAACACCATATATTTT. This chain links TRBV15 with TRBJ1-3, with D unclear. The CDR3 covers 16 residues. Per the germline V gene, CDR1 is LNHNV and CDR2 is YYDKDF (reference sequence). V lost 1 base to trimming and J lost 6 bases, with 16 bases between them.

This sequence joins TRBV19 and TRBJ1-5; TRBD1 agrees at 10 bases. The CDR3 covers 17 residues. Germline V gene data show CDR1 as LNHDA and CDR2 as SQIVND (reference sequence). V shed 6 bases and J 0 bases; nucleotides not matched to a gene: 8. Here the CDR3 reads CASRPDRGENSNQPQHF. DNA of the CDR3: TGTGCCAGTAGACCGGACAGGGGGGAGAATAGCAATCAGCCCCAGCATTTT.

The gene calls are TRBV2 and TRBJ2-7; no clear D gene. V was clipped by 7 bases and J by 5 bases, with 9 bases between them. CDR3 length: 11 residues. Germline CDR1 and CDR2: SNHLY and FYNNEI. DNA of the CDR3: TGTGCCAGCATATCTTCCCACGAGCAGTACTTC. Amino acids: CASISSHEQYF.

The chain carries TRBV28 and TRBJ2-6; possibly TRBD2 for D (5 bases). The V gene's germline CDR1 is MDHEN and CDR2 SYDVKM. V lost 6 bases to trimming and J lost 3 bases, with 12 bases between them. The CDR3 is 15 residues long. The CDR3 nucleotides read TGTGCCAGCAGCCCCGGGGTCGGTGGGGCCAACGTCCTGACTTTC. This gives the protein CASSPGVGGANVLTF.

This chain links TRBV29-1 with TRBJ2-7; 10 bases align to TRBD2. J gave up 3 bases and V 7 bases, and 24 bases lay outside the gene matches. The CDR3 sequence is 19 residues long. CDR1 and CDR2 from the germline V gene are SQVTM and ANQGSEA. CDR3 amino acids: CSAVHRMMTLAGVIYEQYF. CDR3 nucleotide sequence: TGCAGCGCTGTTCACAGAATGATGACGCTAGCGGGAGTCATCTACGAGCAGTACTTC.

The genes are TRBV7-2 and TRBJ2-6; tentatively, D is TRBD1 (5 bases). Germline assignment: CDR1 SGHTA and CDR2 FQGNSA. Trimming took 5 bases from V and 2 from J, leaving 16 bases between them. This CDR3 is 17 amino acids long. CDR3 region: CASSQRLGHPGANVLTF. CDR3 nucleotide sequence: TGTGCCAGCAGCCAACGGTTGGGGCACCCTGGGGCCAACGTCCTGACTTTC.